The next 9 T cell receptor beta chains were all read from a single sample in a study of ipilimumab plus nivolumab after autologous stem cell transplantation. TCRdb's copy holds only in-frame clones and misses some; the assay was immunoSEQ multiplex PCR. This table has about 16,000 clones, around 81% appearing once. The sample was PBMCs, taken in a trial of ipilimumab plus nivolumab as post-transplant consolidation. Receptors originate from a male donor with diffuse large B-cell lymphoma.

CDR3 amino acids: CASSLGTSGASTGELFF. For the CDR3, the DNA is TGCGCCAGCAGCTTGGGAACTAGCGGGGCGAGCACCGGGGAGCTGTTTTTT. This chain connects TRBV5-1 to TRBJ2-2; 10 bases agree with TRBD2. Germline-derived CDR1 and CDR2 are SGHRS and YFSETQ. The trim removed 0 bases at V and 4 bases at J, leaving 6 bases unmatched. The CDR3 covers 17 residues.

Written as DNA, the CDR3 is TGCGCCAGCAGCTCTCAGGGGGCCGCAGATACGCAGTATTTT. As protein: CASSSQGAADTQYF. The rearrangement uses TRBV5-1 and TRBJ2-3, with 8 positions matching TRBD1. The CDR3 is 14 residues long. Germline V gives CDR1 SGHRS, CDR2 YFSETQ. V lost 3 bases to trimming and J lost 4 bases; unmatched junction nucleotides: 4.

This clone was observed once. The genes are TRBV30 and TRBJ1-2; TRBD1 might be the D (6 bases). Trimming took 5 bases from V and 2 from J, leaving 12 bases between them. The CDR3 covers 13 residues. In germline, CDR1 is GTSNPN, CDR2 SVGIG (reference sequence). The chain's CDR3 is CAWGGRGNYGYTF. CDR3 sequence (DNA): TGTGCCTGGGGAGGAAGGGGGAACTATGGCTACACCTTC.

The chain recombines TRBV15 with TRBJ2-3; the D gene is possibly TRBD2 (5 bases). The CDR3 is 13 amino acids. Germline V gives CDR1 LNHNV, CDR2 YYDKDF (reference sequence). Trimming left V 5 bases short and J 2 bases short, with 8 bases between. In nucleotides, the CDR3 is TGTGCCACCAGCGGGAGCTACACAGATACGCAGTATTTT. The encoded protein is CATSGSYTDTQYF.

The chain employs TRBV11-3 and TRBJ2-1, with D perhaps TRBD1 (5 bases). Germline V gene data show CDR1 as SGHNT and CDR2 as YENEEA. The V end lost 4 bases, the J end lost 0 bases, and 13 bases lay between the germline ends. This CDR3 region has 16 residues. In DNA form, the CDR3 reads TGTGCCAGCAGCTCCCGTGGACACAGCTCCTACAATGAGCAGTTCTTC. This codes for CASSSRGHSSYNEQFF.

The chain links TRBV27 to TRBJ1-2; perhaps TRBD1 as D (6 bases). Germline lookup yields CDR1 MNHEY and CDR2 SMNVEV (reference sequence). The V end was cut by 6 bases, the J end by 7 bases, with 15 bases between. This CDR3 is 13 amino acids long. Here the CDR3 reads CASSPGTWRGYTF. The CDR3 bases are TGTGCCAGCAGCCCAGGGACATGGCGTGGCTACACCTTC.

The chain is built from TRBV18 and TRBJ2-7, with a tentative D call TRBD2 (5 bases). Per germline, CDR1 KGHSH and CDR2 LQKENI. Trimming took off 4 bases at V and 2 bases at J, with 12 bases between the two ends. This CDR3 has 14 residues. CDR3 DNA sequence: TGTGCCAGCTCACTATTCGGGGAAACCTACGAGCAGTACTTC. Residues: CASSLFGETYEQYF.

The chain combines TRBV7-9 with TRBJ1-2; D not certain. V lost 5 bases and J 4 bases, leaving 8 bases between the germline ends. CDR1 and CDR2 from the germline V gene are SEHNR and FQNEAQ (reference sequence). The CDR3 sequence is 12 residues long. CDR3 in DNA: TGTGCCAGCAGCCCGGGAGTCTATGGCTACACCTTC. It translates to CASSPGVYGYTF.

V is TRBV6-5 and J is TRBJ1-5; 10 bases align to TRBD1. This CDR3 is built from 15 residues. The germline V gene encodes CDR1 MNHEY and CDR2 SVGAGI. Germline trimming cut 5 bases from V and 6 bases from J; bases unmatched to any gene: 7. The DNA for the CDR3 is TGTGCCAGCAGTCCCGGGACAGGGGCTGGTCAGCCCCAGCATTTT. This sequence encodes CASSPGTGAGQPQHF.